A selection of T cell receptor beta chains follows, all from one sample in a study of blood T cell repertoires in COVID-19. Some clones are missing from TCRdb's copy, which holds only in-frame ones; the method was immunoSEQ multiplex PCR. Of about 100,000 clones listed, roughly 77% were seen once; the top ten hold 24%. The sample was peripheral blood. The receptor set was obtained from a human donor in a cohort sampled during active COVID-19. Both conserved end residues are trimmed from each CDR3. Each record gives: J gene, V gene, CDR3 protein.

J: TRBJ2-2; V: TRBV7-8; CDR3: ASSLFGGTTGELF
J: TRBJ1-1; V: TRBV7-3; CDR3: ASSLNGAGVNTEAF
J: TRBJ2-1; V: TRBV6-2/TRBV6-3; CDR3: ASSLDSPALSGEQF
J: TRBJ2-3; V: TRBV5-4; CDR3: ASSSTSGTTDTQY
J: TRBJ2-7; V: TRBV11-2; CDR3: ASSAPKHPSYEQY
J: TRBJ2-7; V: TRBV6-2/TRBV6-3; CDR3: ASSPTGRRSYEQY
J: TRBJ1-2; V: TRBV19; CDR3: ASTGPYGYT
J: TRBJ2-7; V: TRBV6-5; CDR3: ASSFEREYEQY
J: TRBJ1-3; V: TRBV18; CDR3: ASSPRGTGNTIY
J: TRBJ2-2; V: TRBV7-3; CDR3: ASSLAFSGNTGELF
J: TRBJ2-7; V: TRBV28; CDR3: ASRGQGLGEQY
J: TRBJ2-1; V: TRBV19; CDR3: ASSMGLAGWREQF
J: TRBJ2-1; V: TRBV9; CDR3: ASSVGPAGGYNEQF
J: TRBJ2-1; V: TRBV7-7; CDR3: ASSLGRGGWNEQF
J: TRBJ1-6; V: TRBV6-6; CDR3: ASSYSGVNSPLH
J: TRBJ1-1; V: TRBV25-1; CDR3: ASRTGRNTEAF
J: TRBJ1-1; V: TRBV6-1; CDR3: ASSGERGSTDTEAF
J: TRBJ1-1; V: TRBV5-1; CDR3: ASRGQGANTEAF
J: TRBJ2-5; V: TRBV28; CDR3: ASTRGREETQY